The following is a T cell receptor (beta chain) sequence with its context. Its recognized antigen is unknown. The record has no base qualities; no much larger clone is one base away. This entry comes from a study of shared clonotypes between healthy human individuals (TCRdb year 2020). For the study in its entirety: The cohort comprised a couple of women and a few men aged 18 to 49 years. For each donor, CD4 naive and CD4 memory were each given three plates, CD8 naive was given two plates, and CD8 memory was given one plate. To estimate repertoire size and how much clonotypes are shared between individuals, the study performed deep sequencing of blood TCR repertoires from a handful of healthy adults. Libraries were prepared and TCR repertoires were sequenced by different laboratories using diverse techniques, in order to increase sequencing depth and limit assay-specific biases. Each donor's leukapheresis produced roughly between about 0.85 and 10 billion PBMCs. The paper's findings and limits, for the study overall: Because the study included only a small number of donors, the genetic and exposure-history diversity represented was limited. About 5% of naive CD4, 3.5% of naive CD8, around 2.3% of memory CD4, and more than 0.35% of memory CD8 clonotypes were shared across several donors. Larger estimated clonotype richness was generally found for naive subsets than for memory subsets. Pairwise subsampling led to the expectation that sequencing depth would affect the degree of clonotype sharing among donors. Even with the large sequencing depth, rarefaction of the sorted-subset datasets indicated that sequencing was incomplete. Only blood was sampled, and tissue TCR repertoires likely differ from those in blood. Higher generation probabilities were observed for clonotypes shared by all four sorted-subset donors than for non-shared clonotypes.

TCR CDR3 regions were amplified from genomic DNA by multiplex PCR using the deep immunoSEQ assay. For each cell subset, the extracted genomic DNA was distributed evenly across all wells of several immunoSEQ 96-well plates, and each plate served as one replicate. For sorted subsets, each replicate PCR was loaded with roughly 200 ng genomic DNA, equivalent to about 33,000 T cell genomes. Purified libraries were quantified with a Qubit 3.0 fluorometer, sized on a Bioanalyzer 2100, and re-quantified with the KAPA Library Quantification kit. A separate single-read 150-cycle Illumina NextSeq 550 flow cell was used to sequence each immunoSEQ 96-well plate. Turning to the authors' computational methods: Because only junctional sequences without quality scores were contained in the immunoSEQ output, filtering matching that applied to full-length reads could not be performed. Sequences were annotated with PyIR, a Python wrapper for IgBLAST v1.9, and V/J genes and CDR3 were assigned using IMGT germline references. Any read was removed if the V/J assignment was weak (E-value above 1e-6), the CDR3 was missing, or the read contained stop codons, out-of-frame junctions, or ambiguous translated residues. V3J clonotypes were defined by identical inferred V gene, J gene, and CDR3 amino acid sequence. The percentage overlap between two repertoires was calculated by dividing the number of shared unique clonotypes by the size of the smaller repertoire. Richness of each repertoire was evaluated using RTK rarefaction, the Chao1 estimator, and Recon v2.1 estimates of unobserved clonotypes. Generation probabilities were computed with OLGA for all TCRbeta clonotypes obtained by the gDNA method from a few donors. TCRdb mirrors the immuneACCESS table, restricted to in-frame sequences. Some clones are absent from its copies; in checked studies, under half trace to an unresolved V gene, and the reason for the others is unknown. The V and J calls and clone size were taken over from that table, and D and trimming were inferred from the DNA. Within this sample are 2 million to 2.5 million clones, with approximately 95% of them counted one time only. Together, the top ten hold 0.13% of the sample.

Trimming at the junction amounts to 1 base on V and 0 bases on J, and the germline ends lie 10 bases apart. Counted from cysteine to phenylalanine, this CDR3 has 16 amino acids. Just the 48-base CDR3 DNA is kept, in frame starting at base 1. The germline V gene yields SNHLY for CDR1 and FYNNEI for CDR2. The donors were healthy, HIV-negative adults with no recently reported acute infections or vaccinations. Every donor was a Caucasian adult residing in Nashville, Tennessee, USA. CD4+ T cells were enriched by magnetic negative selection, after which naive cells were positively selected on CD45RA and the negative fraction was taken as the memory subset. Blood was collected by leukapheresis, and PBMCs were isolated by Ficoll-Histopaque density gradient centrifugation and then cryopreserved in liquid nitrogen vapor phase. Analytical flow cytometry was used to check the purity and quantity of each magnetically sorted T cell population. Each sorted fraction had its genomic DNA isolated and then quantified by UV absorbance on a Nanodrop 2000c.

The sequence was collected from a man in his late teens or twenties in good health. The sequence links TRBV2 to TRBJ1-3; a tentative D match to TRBD1 spans 6 bases. Material for sequencing was naive CD4+ T cells sorted from blood. The label giving this sample's cell subset or site can be read as: CD45RA+ positively selected. Here the CDR3 is given as CASSEEGHRSGNTIYF. The sequenced DNA is TGTGCCAGCAGTGAAGAGGGACATCGCTCTGGAAACACCATATATTTT.